The clone carrying this T cell receptor beta chain was detected only a few times. Its antigen is still unknown. Sequencing used immunoSEQ multiplex PCR; TCRdb keeps in-frame clones, though not all of them. The sample holds 34,000 or so clones, about 91% seen once. The data derive from a study of T cells after posttransplantation cyclophosphamide. Whole-study findings and limits: TRB overlap between skin or GI tissue T cells and blood was limited. Later post-transplant blood repertoires were often dominated by donor CD8+ memory clones.

The naive gate required viable CD3+CD4+ or CD3+CD8+ cells with CCR7+CD45RA+CD45RO-CD95-CD27+CD28+ phenotype. This CDR3 comprises 14 residues. With 0 bases removed from V and 7 bases from J, the gap between germline ends came to 7 bases. CDR1 is MNHNS, CDR2 SASEGT, per germline. The V call is TRBV6-1, the J call TRBJ1-6; the D is unclear. Specimen: naive CD4+ T cells sorted from blood. This sequence originates from a man aged 25-45 years in good health and a related stem cell transplant donor. In DNA, the CDR3 is TGTGCCAGCAGTGAAGCGCACCAGAATTCACCCCTCCACTTT. Its translation: CASSEAHQNSPLHF.